This T cell receptor (beta chain) was recorded in a study of CD8 T cells in ankylosing spondylitis. Using its own MiXCR run on the 5' RACE reads, TCRdb lists one record per CDR3 protein. The sample yields 150,000 to 200,000 distinct CDR3 sequences, 15% to 20% seen once. This clonotype was seen many times. Trimming left V 5 bases short and J 4 bases short, with 14 bases between. CDR3 size: 14 residues. The specimen sequenced was blood, either unsorted or a sorted T cell fraction (not recorded which). V and J are TRBV12-3 or TRBV12-4 and TRBJ2-5; no clear D gene. This TCR was recovered from a male donor under 30 with ankylosing spondylitis or in good health (not recorded which). CDR3 residues: CASSHAGGGETQYF. The DNA for the CDR3 is TGTGCCAGCAGTCACGCCGGTGGTGGAGAGACCCAGTACTTC.